This is a list of T cell receptor beta chains from one sample in a study of vaccination and CD4 T cells after COVID-19. No antigens are known for them. MiXCR, run by TCRdb on the PCR reads, gives a single entry per CDR3 protein. Found here are about 21,000 distinct CDR3 sequences, about 46% of them singletons; the top ten hold about 13%. Source: CD4+ T cells from blood, cultured in vitro, taken about 7 months after SARS-CoV-2 vaccination. The receptors here all came from a human donor who had recovered from COVID-19. Both conserved end residues are part of each CDR3. A D gene is named only where the DNA matches it firmly. Clone size is given for some rows only: seen once, a few or many times, or a class if the clone is expanded.

d_call: TRBD1; v_call: TRBV20-1; j_call: TRBJ1-1; clone_size: few; cdr3_aa: CSARRTGDEAFF; cdr3_nt: TGCAGTGCTAGACGAACAGGGGATGAAGCTTTCTTT
d_call: NA; v_call: TRBV25-1; j_call: TRBJ1-5; clone_size: NA; cdr3_aa: CASSDRGEGNQPQHF; cdr3_nt: TGTGCCAGCAGTGACCGAGGGGAGGGCAATCAGCCCCAGCATTTT
d_call: TRBD2; v_call: TRBV7-8; j_call: TRBJ2-1; clone_size: NA; cdr3_aa: CASSSRPAREGYSYNEQFF; cdr3_nt: TGTGCCAGCAGCTCCCGACCGGCGCGGGAGGGCTACTCCTACAATGAGCAGTTCTTC
d_call: NA; v_call: TRBV20-1; j_call: TRBJ1-2; clone_size: NA; cdr3_aa: CSARKDSNYGYTF; cdr3_nt: TGCAGTGCTAGAAAGGACAGTAACTATGGCTACACCTTC
d_call: NA; v_call: TRBV19; j_call: TRBJ2-7; clone_size: NA; cdr3_aa: CASSYRGLGEQYF; cdr3_nt: TGTGCCAGTAGTTACAGGGGACTCGGCGAGCAGTACTTC
d_call: TRBD1; v_call: TRBV18; j_call: TRBJ1-2; clone_size: NA; cdr3_aa: CASSTGGKGYGYTF; cdr3_nt: TGTGCCAGCTCAACAGGGGGCAAGGGCTATGGCTACACCTTC
d_call: NA; v_call: TRBV7-3; j_call: TRBJ1-2; clone_size: NA; cdr3_aa: CASSPGTELGYTF; cdr3_nt: TGTGCCAGCAGCCCGGGAACAGAACTTGGCTACACCTTC
d_call: NA; v_call: TRBV20-1; j_call: TRBJ2-3; clone_size: few; cdr3_aa: CSANRGGSTDTQYF; cdr3_nt: TGCAGTGCTAATCGAGGGGGTAGCACAGATACGCAGTATTTT
d_call: NA; v_call: TRBV6-1; j_call: TRBJ2-1; clone_size: NA; cdr3_aa: CASSEAVRNIHEQFF; cdr3_nt: TGTGCCAGCAGTGAAGCAGTTCGTAATATCCATGAGCAGTTCTTC
d_call: TRBD2; v_call: TRBV11-1; j_call: TRBJ2-7; clone_size: medium-sized; cdr3_aa: CASSLLAGVWYEQYF; cdr3_nt: TGTGCCAGCAGCTTACTAGCGGGAGTTTGGTACGAGCAGTACTTC
d_call: NA; v_call: TRBV24-1; j_call: TRBJ2-3; clone_size: NA; cdr3_aa: CATSEVTDTQYF; cdr3_nt: TGTGCCACCAGTGAAGTCACAGATACGCAGTATTTT
d_call: NA; v_call: TRBV4-1; j_call: TRBJ2-7; clone_size: NA; cdr3_aa: CASSQVDILTYHEQYF; cdr3_nt: TGCGCCAGCAGCCAAGTCGATATCCTTACTTATCACGAGCAGTACTTC
d_call: TRBD2; v_call: TRBV7-3; j_call: TRBJ2-2; clone_size: NA; cdr3_aa: CASSKRGGGGELFF; cdr3_nt: TGTGCCAGCAGCAAGCGGGGGGGCGGCGGGGAGCTGTTTTTT
d_call: NA; v_call: TRBV7-3; j_call: TRBJ2-5; clone_size: NA; cdr3_aa: CASSPDPRDKEETQYF; cdr3_nt: TGTGCCAGCAGCCCCGACCCCCGGGACAAGGAAGAGACCCAGTACTTC